This T cell receptor beta chain stems from a study of cytomegalovirus exposure and HLA in healthy donors. CDR3 length: 19 residues. The V gene lost 2 bases and the J gene lost 3 bases, with 22 bases spanning the gap. The germline CDR1 and CDR2 sequences are SEHNR and FQNEAQ (reference sequence). The study ran its PCR with 60 Vbeta and 13 Jbeta primers. Sequencing was performed with immunoSEQ multiplex PCR; in TCRdb, only in-frame clones are kept and a portion is missing. Of roughly 180,000 clones in the sample, 80% were seen once. The material sequenced was PBMCs. The TCR sequence derives from a woman aged 45-60 years in good health and CMV-seropositive. V is TRBV7-9 and J is TRBJ1-4; possibly TRBD1 for D (6 bases). The CDR3 region is CASSLTGHYRVQANEKLFF. In DNA, the CDR3 is TGTGCCAGCAGCTTAACCGGTCACTACAGGGTGCAAGCTAATGAAAAACTGTTTTTT.